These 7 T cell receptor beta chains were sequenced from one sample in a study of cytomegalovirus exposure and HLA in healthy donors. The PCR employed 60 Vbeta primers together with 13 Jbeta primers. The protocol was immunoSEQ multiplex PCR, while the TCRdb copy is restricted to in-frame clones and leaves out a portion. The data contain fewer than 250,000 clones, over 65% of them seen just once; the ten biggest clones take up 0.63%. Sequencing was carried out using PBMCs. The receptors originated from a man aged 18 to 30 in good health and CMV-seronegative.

CDR3 coding DNA: TGTGCCAGCAGCCACCTAGGACTCAACTCCTACGAGCAGTACTTC. Translating gives CASSHLGLNSYEQYF. This sequence joins TRBV4-2 and TRBJ2-7; perhaps TRBD2 as D (5 bases). V dropped 3 bases and J dropped 0 bases, with 12 bases sitting between them. The germline V gene encodes CDR1 LGHNA and CDR2 YNFKEQ. The CDR3 is 15 amino acids.

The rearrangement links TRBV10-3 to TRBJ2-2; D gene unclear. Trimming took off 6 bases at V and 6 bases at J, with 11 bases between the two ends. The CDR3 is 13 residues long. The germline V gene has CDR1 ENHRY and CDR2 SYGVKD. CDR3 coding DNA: TGTGCCATCAGCCAGGTCCAGCCCGGGGAGCTGTTTTTT. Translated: CAISQVQPGELFF.

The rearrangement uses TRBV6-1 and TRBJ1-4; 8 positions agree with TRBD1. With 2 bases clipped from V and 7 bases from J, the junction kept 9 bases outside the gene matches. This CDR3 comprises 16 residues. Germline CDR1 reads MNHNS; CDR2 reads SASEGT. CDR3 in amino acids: CASSETRGLSGEKLFF. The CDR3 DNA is TGTGCCAGCAGTGAAACCAGGGGGCTATCGGGTGAAAAACTGTTTTTT.

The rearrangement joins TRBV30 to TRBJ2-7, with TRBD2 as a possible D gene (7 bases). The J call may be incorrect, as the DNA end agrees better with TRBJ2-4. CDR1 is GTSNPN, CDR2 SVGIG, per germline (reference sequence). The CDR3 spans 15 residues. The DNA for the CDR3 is TGTGCCTGGAGTGTAACCGGGGAGGGGGTGAACATTCAGTACTTC. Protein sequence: CAWSVTGEGVNIQYF.

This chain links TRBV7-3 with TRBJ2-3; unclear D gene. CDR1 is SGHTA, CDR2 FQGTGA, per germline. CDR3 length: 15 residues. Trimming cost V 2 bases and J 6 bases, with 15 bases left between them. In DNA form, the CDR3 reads TGTGCCAGCAGCTTAGGCCCCTTCACAGCCGATACGCAGTATTTT. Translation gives CASSLGPFTADTQYF.

The CDR3 sequence is CATSRTQGVGTEAFF. The DNA of the CDR3 is TGTGCCACCAGCAGAACACAGGGAGTGGGGACTGAAGCTTTCTTT. The chain carries TRBV15 and TRBJ1-1; tentative D call: TRBD1 (6 bases). The V gene's germline CDR1 is LNHNV and CDR2 YYDKDF (reference sequence). The CDR3 length is 15 residues. The V end was cut by 2 bases, the J end by 5 bases, with 15 bases between.

The DNA for the CDR3 is TGCAGCGTTGAAGCACAGGGGGCTGAAGCTTTCTTT. Translating gives CSVEAQGAEAFF. V and J are TRBV29-1 and TRBJ1-1, with TRBD1 matching 8 bases. V lost 1 base and J lost 6; bases outside the gene matches: 1. This CDR3 has 12 residues. The germline V gene encodes CDR1 SQVTM and CDR2 ANQGSEA.